Shown below are 29 T cell receptor beta chains from a single sample sequenced in a study of blood T cell repertoires in COVID-19. Only in-frame clones appear in the TCRdb table, and some are missing; sequencing was by immunoSEQ multiplex PCR. Among over 10,000 clones, around 83% were seen once, and the ten largest hold around 5%. Sequencing used peripheral blood. The source of these receptors is a human donor in a cohort sampled during active COVID-19.

The rearrangement uses TRBV5-1 and TRBJ2-7; a weak D match, TRBD1 (6 bases). Trimming shortened V by 0 bases and J by 3 bases, and 10 bases separated the two germline ends. The CDR3 has 14 amino acids. CDR1 is SGHRS, CDR2 YFSETQ, per germline. The CDR3 loop reads CASSLALQGYEQYF. The CDR3 DNA is TGCGCCAGCAGCTTGGCCCTACAGGGCTACGAGCAGTACTTC.

The rearrangement links TRBV7-9 to TRBJ2-2; a weak D match, TRBD1 (6 bases). Trimming removed 0 bases from V and 7 bases from J, with 9 bases in between. In germline, CDR1 is SEHNR, CDR2 FQNEAQ (reference sequence). CDR3 length: 14 residues. CDR3 residues: CASSLAGTYGELFF. Written as DNA, the CDR3 is TGTGCCAGCAGCTTAGCCGGGACATACGGGGAGCTGTTTTTT.

V is TRBV20-1 and J is TRBJ2-7; weak D call: TRBD1 (6 bases). Germline CDR1 reads DFQATT; CDR2 reads SNEGSKA (reference sequence). Trimming cost V 6 bases and J 4 bases, with 10 bases left between them. The CDR3 length is 11 residues. The CDR3 DNA reads TGCAGTGCCCCGACAGGTTACGAGCAGTACTTC. This sequence encodes CSAPTGYEQYF.

In its sample, this clone was seen once. The rearrangement joins TRBV3-1 (or the pseudogene TRBV3-2) to TRBJ2-3; 9 bases match TRBD2. J was trimmed by 3 bases and V by 0 bases; bases with no gene match: 4. This CDR3 has 16 amino acids. Germline V gives CDR1 LGHDT, CDR2 YNNKEL (reference sequence). DNA of the CDR3: TGTGCCAGCAGCCAAGATCGGCTAGCGGGGACAGATACGCAGTATTTT. Translated: CASSQDRLAGTDTQYF.

The chain employs TRBV11-2 and TRBJ2-1, with 10 bases fitting TRBD1. J gave up 12 bases and V 5 bases, and 13 bases lay outside the gene matches. The CDR3 runs 15 residues. Germline lookup yields CDR1 SGHAT and CDR2 FQNNGV. The CDR3 coding sequence is TGTGCCAGCAGCCGTACCGGGACAGGGGCCGGTGGGCAGTTCTTC. The encoded protein is CASSRTGTGAGGQFF.

The J gene is TRBJ1-6, the V gene TRBV10-3; weak D call: TRBD1 (5 bases). Trimming removed 11 bases from V and 5 bases from J, with 13 bases in between. Germline V gene lookup returns CDR1 ENHRY and CDR2 SYGVKD. The CDR3 extends over 13 amino acids. In nucleotides, the CDR3 is TGTGCCGCCAAGACAGAGCATAATTCACCCCTCCACTTT. Translated: CAAKTEHNSPLHF.

V gene TRBV18 combines with J gene TRBJ2-1; D possibly corresponds to TRBD1 (6 bases). V was shortened by 5 bases and J by 4 bases, with 12 bases between the two germline ends. The CDR3 sequence is 14 residues long. Germline-derived CDR1 and CDR2 are KGHSH and LQKENI. This CDR3 reads CASSDRDIYNEQFF. DNA for the CDR3: TGTGCCAGCTCAGACCGGGACATTTACAATGAGCAGTTCTTC.

This clone was observed a handful of times. The V and J genes are TRBV6-5 and TRBJ1-5; D may be TRBD1 (6 bases). Germline V gene sequence: CDR1 MNHEY, CDR2 SVGAGI. This CDR3 region has 15 residues. The ends were cut back, 0 bases at V and 7 bases at J, with 13 bases in the middle. The CDR3: CASSYSTGTRQPQHF. The CDR3 DNA reads TGTGCCAGCAGTTACTCTACAGGGACCCGGCAGCCCCAGCATTTT.

The genes are TRBV24-1 and TRBJ2-5, with D possibly being TRBD1 (5 bases). CDR3 length: 17 amino acids. CDR1 and CDR2 from the germline V gene are KGHDR and SFDVKD. Trimming stripped 2 bases from V and 4 bases from J, with 19 bases between. The CDR3 region has the DNA TGTGCCACCAGTGATTATAAGGCAGGGAAGATGGGAGAGACCCAGTACTTC. It encodes CATSDYKAGKMGETQYF.

The rearrangement links TRBV7-2 to TRBJ1-1; tentative D call: TRBD1 (6 bases). V was shortened by 8 bases and J by 6 bases, with 25 bases between the two germline ends. The CDR3 totals 16 residues. Germline V CDR1 and CDR2: SGHTA, FQGNSA. The CDR3 nucleotides read TGTGCCAGCCCTTTTCCAGGGGCCAAATTTGTGGCTGAAGCTTTCTTT. Encoded protein: CASPFPGAKFVAEAFF. The whole variable domain, filled in from reference TRBV7-2 and TRBJ1-1, reads GAGVSQSPSNKVTEKGKDVELRCDPISGHTALYWYRQSLGQGLEFLIYFQGNSAPDKSGLPSDRFSAERTGGSVSTLTIQRTQQEDSAVYLCASPFPGAKFVAEAFFGQGTRLTVV.

The rearrangement uses TRBV30 and TRBJ1-5; TRBD1 might be the D (5 bases). The V gene's germline CDR1 is GTSNPN and CDR2 SVGIG (reference sequence). This CDR3 has 13 residues. V was shortened by 3 bases and J by 5 bases, with 11 bases between the two germline ends. The CDR3 DNA reads as TGTGCCTGGAGCCAGGCGGGGGATCAGCCCCAGCATTTT. Its protein product is CAWSQAGDQPQHF.

J is TRBJ2-4 and V is TRBV5-6; D call uncertain. This CDR3 has 14 amino acids. Germline V gene lookup returns CDR1 SGHDT and CDR2 YYEEEE. V was trimmed by 3 bases and J by 0 bases, leaving 7 bases between them. The CDR3 here is CASSSTVAKNIQYF. The CDR3 region has the DNA TGTGCCAGCAGCTCAACAGTAGCCAAAAACATTCAGTACTTC.

The CDR3 DNA reads TGTGCCAGCAGTCCGTGGACAGGGGGCGGCAATCAGCCCCAGCATTTT. Residues: CASSPWTGGGNQPQHF. The chain has TRBV27 and TRBJ1-5, with TRBD1 identical over 11 bases. The trim removed 5 bases at V and 2 bases at J, leaving 5 bases unmatched. This CDR3 comprises 16 residues. The germline V gene encodes CDR1 MNHEY and CDR2 SMNVEV (reference sequence).

The rearrangement uses TRBV6-5 and TRBJ2-7, with TRBD1 identical over 10 bases. The V gene's germline CDR1 is MNHEY and CDR2 SVGAGI. With 6 bases clipped from V and 0 bases from J, the junction kept 5 bases outside the gene matches. The CDR3 spans 15 residues. The CDR3 DNA is TGTGCCAGCAGGGCCGGACAGGGGGGCTCCTACGAGCAGTACTTC. It codes for CASRAGQGGSYEQYF.

This clone was seen once. V is TRBV19 and J is TRBJ1-6, with D perhaps matching TRBD1 (6 bases). V lost 8 bases to trimming and J lost 4 bases, with 12 bases between them. CDR3 length: 14 residues. Germline CDR1 is LNHDA and CDR2 is SQIVND (reference sequence). Here the CDR3 reads CASQRGAYNSPLHF. CDR3 coding DNA: TGTGCCAGTCAGCGGGGGGCTTATAATTCACCCCTCCACTTT.

This chain uses TRBV5-1 with TRBJ2-7, with 8 bases that match TRBD1. The germline V gene encodes CDR1 SGHRS and CDR2 YFSETQ. J lost 7 bases, V lost 3 bases, and 6 bases had no gene match. CDR3 length: 13 amino acids. CDR3 nucleotides: TGCGCCAGCAGCTCGACAGGGGACGGAGAGCAGTACTTC. Its translation is CASSSTGDGEQYF.

The V gene is TRBV10-3, the J gene TRBJ2-7, with 14 positions matching TRBD2. Per the germline V gene, CDR1 is ENHRY and CDR2 is SYGVKD. The CDR3 length is 16 residues. The junction had 9 bases not matched to a gene; V was cut back by 7 bases and J by 4 bases. The CDR3 protein is CAINAGTSGRSYEQYF. Here the CDR3 DNA reads TGTGCCATCAATGCCGGGACTAGCGGGAGATCTTACGAGCAGTACTTC.

The chain couples TRBV2 to TRBJ2-5; 11 nucleotides match TRBD2. The CDR3 length is 16 residues. J was trimmed by 4 bases and V by 5 bases; bases with no gene match: 9. Germline loops: CDR1 SNHLY, CDR2 FYNNEI. CDR3 amino acids: CASSSIAGGRAETQYF. CDR3 DNA: TGTGCCAGCAGTTCTATAGCGGGGGGGCGGGCAGAGACCCAGTACTTC.

The chain links TRBV18 to TRBJ1-2; 12 positions agree with TRBD1. Germline lookup yields CDR1 KGHSH and CDR2 LQKENI. The CDR3 loop spans 16 amino acids. V shed 3 bases, J shed 7 bases, and the junction held 9 bases outside the gene matches. DNA of the CDR3: TGTGCCAGCTCACCCGGGACAGGGGGCGCCGGGGGTGGCTACACCTTC. Its translation is CASSPGTGGAGGGYTF.

V usage is TRBV21-1 and J usage is TRBJ1-1. TRBV21-1 is classified as a pseudogene. This CDR3 region has 14 residues. CDR3 loop: CASSKTNSGTEAFF. The CDR3 region has the DNA TGTGCCAGCAGCAAAACTAACTCTGGCACTGAAGCTTTCTTT.

This chain links TRBV7-9 with TRBJ2-7; possibly TRBD2 for D (6 bases). The CDR3 length is 15 residues. Per germline, CDR1 SEHNR and CDR2 FQNEAQ (reference sequence). V was clipped by 8 bases and J by 3 bases, with 20 bases between them. The CDR3, as DNA: TGTGCCAGCGGCAGAGCCCTGCAGGGAGGCTACGAGCAGTACTTC. This encodes CASGRALQGGYEQYF.

The rearrangement uses TRBV6-6 and TRBJ1-6; 7 bases are shared with TRBD1. From germline, CDR1 is MNHNY and CDR2 SVGAGI (reference sequence). J gave up 9 bases and V 5 bases, and 7 bases lay outside the gene matches. The CDR3 consists of 14 residues. The CDR3 protein is CASSIQGFRSPLHF. DNA of the CDR3: TGTGCCAGCAGTATACAGGGGTTTCGTTCACCCCTCCACTTT.

V usage is TRBV24-1 and J usage is TRBJ2-7; TRBD2 aligns across 12 bases. In germline, CDR1 is KGHDR, CDR2 SFDVKD. The CDR3 has 16 amino acids. V trimming: 8 bases; J trimming: 5 bases; junction bases outside the gene matches: 12. The CDR3 nucleotides are TGTGCCACCATCCGACTAGCGGGGGAGTTCGGTCACGAGCAGTACTTC. The encoded protein is CATIRLAGEFGHEQYF.

CDR3 protein: CASSIGGGVTEAFF. The CDR3 DNA reads TGTGCCAGTAGTATTGGCGGGGGGGTAACTGAAGCTTTCTTT. The V gene is TRBV19, the J gene TRBJ1-1; weak D call: TRBD1 (5 bases). The CDR3 contains 14 residues. The germline V gene has CDR1 LNHDA and CDR2 SQIVND (reference sequence). Trimming took 3 bases from V and 5 from J, leaving 13 bases between them.

This sequence joins TRBV5-1 and TRBJ2-6, with D possibly being TRBD1 (6 bases). The V gene's germline CDR1 is SGHRS and CDR2 YFSETQ. CDR3 size: 15 residues. V was pared by 4 bases and J by 2 bases, with 10 bases between. CDR3 residues: CASSLQGTGANVLTF. The CDR3 DNA is TGCGCCAGCAGCCTACAGGGAACTGGGGCCAACGTCCTGACTTTC.

The V call is TRBV28, the J call TRBJ2-5; 7 positions match TRBD2. The V gene end was trimmed by 5 bases and the J gene end by 0 bases; junction bases not matched to a gene: 6. Germline V gene sequence: CDR1 MDHEN, CDR2 SYDVKM. This CDR3 region has 15 residues. The CDR3 spells CASSDPLAYQETQYF. CDR3 bases: TGTGCCAGCAGTGACCCACTAGCGTACCAAGAGACCCAGTACTTC.

V usage is TRBV3-1 (or the pseudogene TRBV3-2) and J usage is TRBJ1-4; D call uncertain. Germline loops: CDR1 LGHDT, CDR2 YNNKEL (reference sequence). With 3 bases removed from V and 0 bases from J, the gap between germline ends came to 11 bases. There are 16 residues in the CDR3. CDR3 bases: TGTGCCAGCAGCCAGAAGTACTTTGCAACTAATGAAAAACTGTTTTTT. Translated: CASSQKYFATNEKLFF.

The chain carries TRBV7-2 and TRBJ2-3, with 12 bases matching TRBD2. Germline V gives CDR1 SGHTA, CDR2 FQGNSA. The CDR3 has 16 amino acids. The junction had 10 bases not matched to a gene; V was cut back by 2 bases and J by 10 bases. This CDR3 reads CASSLKLAGGSDAQYF. DNA of the CDR3: TGTGCCAGCAGCTTAAAACTAGCGGGGGGCTCAGACGCGCAGTATTTT.

The V and J genes are TRBV7-2 and TRBJ1-4, with D tentatively TRBD1 (6 bases). The CDR3 consists of 15 residues. CDR1 and CDR2 from the germline V gene are SGHTA and FQGNSA. V lost 2 bases and J 6 bases, leaving 13 bases between the germline ends. The chain's CDR3 is CASSLFGQTHEKLFF. In DNA form, the CDR3 reads TGTGCCAGCAGCTTATTCGGACAGACCCATGAAAAACTGTTTTTT.